The 19 T cell receptor beta chains in this list originate from one sample, sequenced in a study of shared clonotypes between healthy human individuals. The assay was immunoSEQ multiplex PCR, and TCRdb's table has in-frame clones only and misses some. This sample has 2 million to 2.5 million clones, with roughly 93% found just once. The sample consisted of naive CD4+ T cells from PBMCs. The subset denotes: CD45RA+ positively selected. These receptors were obtained from a man younger than 35 in good health. Some clones in this sample may be carry-over from other donors' samples.

This clone was seen just once. The chain combines TRBV19 with TRBJ1-1; no reliable D call. V shed 5 bases and J shed 1 base, with 20 bases lying between them. In germline, CDR1 is LNHDA, CDR2 SQIVND (reference sequence). This CDR3 contains 17 residues. CDR3 region: CASSARRGREENTEAFF. The DNA for the CDR3 is TGTGCCAGTAGTGCTCGGCGCGGACGGGAAGAGAACACTGAAGCTTTCTTT.

The chain couples TRBV5-1 to TRBJ1-4; no firm D call. V lost 4 bases, J lost 2 bases, and 12 bases lay in between. Germline CDR1 and CDR2: SGHRS and YFSETQ. This CDR3 has 15 amino acids. CDR3 loop: CASSPRPGTNEKLFF. The CDR3 nucleotides are TGCGCCAGCAGCCCCCGACCGGGCACTAATGAAAAACTGTTTTTT.

This chain uses TRBV30 with TRBJ2-2; 7 bases line up with TRBD1. The CDR3 loop spans 14 amino acids. J was trimmed by 9 bases and V by 0 bases; bases with no gene match: 7. CDR1 is GTSNPN and CDR2 is SVGIG in the germline V gene (reference sequence). CDR3 sequence reads: CAWSVSGGLRELFF. DNA of the CDR3: TGTGCCTGGAGTGTATCAGGGGGTCTTAGGGAGCTGTTTTTT.

V usage is TRBV6-5 and J usage is TRBJ1-4; D ambiguous. V shed 0 bases and J shed 10 bases, with 18 bases lying between them. Germline V gene data show CDR1 as MNHEY and CDR2 as SVGAGI. The CDR3 has 16 residues. The CDR3 is CASSYSITGLVGKLFF. The CDR3 DNA follows: TGTGCCAGCAGTTACTCGATTACGGGATTAGTTGGAAAACTGTTTTTT.

This clone was picked up one time. The chain recombines TRBV28 with TRBJ2-1; possibly TRBD2 for D (5 bases). The CDR3 is made up of 16 amino acids. The V end lost 3 bases, the J end lost 5 bases, and 17 bases lay between the germline ends. In germline, CDR1 is MDHEN, CDR2 SYDVKM. CDR3 sequence reads: CASSFRGDFGNNEQFF. CDR3 DNA sequence: TGTGCCAGCAGTTTCCGGGGAGACTTCGGAAACAATGAGCAGTTCTTC.

The J gene is TRBJ2-5, the V gene TRBV7-2; the D is unclear. Germline loops: CDR1 SGHTA, CDR2 FQGNSA. The CDR3 is 17 residues long. V was shortened by 0 bases and J by 5 bases, with 19 bases between the two germline ends. Written as DNA, the CDR3 is TGTGCCAGCAGCTTAGCCCTCCTAGGAAGAGCGTCGGAGACCCAGTACTTC. Encoded protein: CASSLALLGRASETQYF.

The V and J genes are TRBV13 and TRBJ2-7, with D possibly TRBD1 on 5 matching bases. The CDR3 covers 15 residues. The germline V gene has CDR1 PRHDT and CDR2 FYEKMQ (reference sequence). Trimming cost V 0 bases and J 3 bases, with 12 bases left between them. DNA for the CDR3: TGTGCCAGCAGCTTAGGTTGGCAGGGCCACTACGAGCAGTACTTC. Translating it yields CASSLGWQGHYEQYF.

The CDR3 nucleotides read TGTGCCAGCAGTGAGAGTGGGGGGCGCCCCACCGGGGAGCTGTTTTTT. It encodes CASSESGGRPTGELFF. The chain recombines TRBV2 with TRBJ2-2; D may correspond to TRBD1 or TRBD2 (6 bases each). The CDR3 is 16 residues long. Germline CDR1 is SNHLY and CDR2 is FYNNEI. V lost 3 bases, J lost 4 bases, and 15 bases lay in between.

With respect to this clone: Other DNA sequences in the same sample also yield this CDR3. The chain recombines TRBV4-1 with TRBJ1-2; D remains ambiguous. V was trimmed by 0 bases and J by 5 bases, leaving 4 bases between them. Germline assignment: CDR1 MGHRA and CDR2 YSYEKL. There are 12 residues in the CDR3. The CDR3 protein is CASSQEGYGYTF. CDR3 in DNA: TGCGCCAGCAGCCAAGAGGGGTATGGCTACACCTTC.

The rearrangement links TRBV6-1 to TRBJ1-2; TRBD1 is a possible D gene (5 bases). Germline CDR1 and CDR2: MNHNS and SASEGT. The V gene lost 3 bases and the J gene lost 5 bases, with 10 bases spanning the gap. The CDR3 is 13 amino acids. CDR3 sequence reads: CASSEGPMYGYTF. The CDR3 bases are TGTGCCAGCAGTGAGGGACCGATGTATGGCTACACCTTC.

V gene TRBV5-1 combines with J gene TRBJ2-3; D is unclear. CDR3 length: 15 residues. Germline assignment: CDR1 SGHRS and CDR2 YFSETQ. Trimming took off 0 bases at V and 2 bases at J, with 10 bases between the two ends. This chain's CDR3 is CASSLESQLTDTQYF. Written as DNA, the CDR3 is TGCGCCAGCAGCTTGGAGTCCCAGCTCACAGATACGCAGTATTTT.

V and J are TRBV2 and TRBJ2-1; D is ambiguous. V shed 6 bases and J shed 10 bases, with 16 bases lying between them. CDR1 is SNHLY, CDR2 FYNNEI, per germline. The CDR3 loop spans 13 amino acids. In nucleotides, the CDR3 is TGTGCCAGCAGCCGAGCCCCCCGGTCGGAGCAGTTCTTC. Translating gives CASSRAPRSEQFF.

The chain couples TRBV5-1 to TRBJ2-7; the D is unclear. The CDR3 has 14 amino acids. Trimming left V 4 bases short and J 3 bases short, with 14 bases between. Germline loops: CDR1 SGHRS, CDR2 YFSETQ. CDR3 in amino acids: CASSPRGKDYEQYF. The DNA of the CDR3 is TGCGCCAGCAGCCCTCGTGGGAAGGACTACGAGCAGTACTTC.

The chain is built from TRBV7-6 and TRBJ1-1, with unresolved D. V shed 5 bases and J shed 1 base, with 11 bases lying between them. CDR1 is SGHVS, CDR2 FNYEAQ, per germline. The CDR3 totals 14 residues. Here the CDR3 DNA reads TGTGCCAGCAGCCCGATGGGGAGGAACACTGAAGCTTTCTTT. Amino acid sequence: CASSPMGRNTEAFF.

V and J are TRBV6-6 and TRBJ2-4, with D possibly TRBD1 on 5 matching bases. The CDR3 consists of 16 residues. The ends were cut back, 5 bases at V and 1 base at J, with 15 bases in the middle. Germline CDR1 is MNHNY and CDR2 is SVGAGI (reference sequence). CDR3 amino acids: CASSGTGSGAKNIQYF. CDR3 nucleotide sequence: TGTGCCAGCAGTGGTACAGGTAGTGGGGCCAAAAACATTCAGTACTTC.

This chain links TRBV7-9 with TRBJ2-3, with TRBD2 matching 11 bases. CDR1 and CDR2 from the germline V gene are SEHNR and FQNEAQ (reference sequence). This CDR3 is built from 16 residues. With 5 bases clipped from V and 5 bases from J, the junction kept 9 bases outside the gene matches. The CDR3: CASSTIAGGPGDTQYF. In DNA form, the CDR3 reads TGTGCCAGCAGCACTATAGCGGGAGGGCCCGGAGATACGCAGTATTTT. Supplemented by reference TRBV7-9 and TRBJ2-3, the full variable domain reads DTGVSQNPRHKITKRGQNVTFRCDPISEHNRLYWYRQTLGQGPEFLTYFQNEAQLEKSRLLSDRFSAERPKGSFSTLEIQRTEQGDSAMYLCASSTIAGGPGDTQYFGPGTRLTVL.

V is TRBV28 and J is TRBJ2-5, with D possibly TRBD2 on 5 matching bases. Germline V gene sequence: CDR1 MDHEN, CDR2 SYDVKM. The CDR3 has 15 residues. The germline V and J ends were trimmed by 6 bases and 2 bases, with 16 bases remaining between them. The CDR3 DNA reads TGTGCCAGCAGCCCCAATGCGGGTATTCAAGAGACCCAGTACTTC. This sequence encodes CASSPNAGIQETQYF.

This clone appeared a single time. The chain carries TRBV5-4 and TRBJ1-4; unclear D gene. Deletions cut 0 bases from V and 0 bases from J, with 6 bases between. Germline V CDR1 and CDR2: SGHNT, YYREEE (reference sequence). The CDR3 contains 15 residues. CDR3 residues: CASSLGRPTNEKLFF. The CDR3 region has the DNA TGTGCCAGCAGCTTGGGACGGCCAACTAATGAAAAACTGTTTTTT.

The V call is TRBV20-1, the J call TRBJ2-1, with D tentatively TRBD2 (6 bases). V lost 3 bases and J lost 10, with 10 bases in between. The CDR3 loop spans 11 amino acids. Germline lookup yields CDR1 DFQATT and CDR2 SNEGSKA (reference sequence). The CDR3 nucleotides are TGCAGTGCTAGTTCCGCGGGGGAGCAGTTCTTC. Its protein is CSASSAGEQFF.